These T cell receptor beta chains were read from a single sample in a study of blood T cell repertoires in COVID-19. The table came from immunoSEQ multiplex PCR; TCRdb's copy has only in-frame clones and leaves some out. This table holds approximately 50,000 clones, roughly four fifths found once. Sequencing input: peripheral blood. Receptors were obtained from a woman older than 75 with COVID-19, enrolled during active disease. The CDR3 runs from the conserved cysteine through the conserved F or W. A D gene is named only where the DNA matches it firmly. The size field is filled for only some rows; it gives once, few, many or a size class.

TRBD1	TRBV2	once	TRBJ1-1	CASSSPGQETSNTEAFF	TGTGCCAGCAGTTCCCCGGGACAGGAGACCTCGAACACTGAAGCTTTCTTT
NA	TRBV6-6	once	TRBJ1-1	CASSRRGSEAFF	TGTGCCAGCAGTAGACGGGGGTCTGAAGCTTTCTTT
TRBD1	TRBV7-6	few	TRBJ2-7	CASSKEGQGPYEQYF	TGTGCCAGCAGCAAAGAGGGACAGGGCCCCTACGAGCAGTACTTC
TRBD1	TRBV30	NA	TRBJ2-7	CAWSRGGTGTYEQYF	TGTGCCTGGTCCCGCGGTGGGACAGGAACCTACGAGCAGTACTTC
NA	TRBV12-3/TRBV12-4	NA	TRBJ1-2	CASTQTTNYGYTF	TGTGCCAGCACCCAGACAACCAACTATGGCTACACCTTC
NA	TRBV11-3	NA	TRBJ2-1	CASSPGNIYNEQFF	TGTGCCAGCAGCCCCGGGAATATCTACAATGAGCAGTTCTTC
TRBD1	TRBV11-2	NA	TRBJ2-3	CASSLKDRTTDTQYF	TGTGCCAGCAGCTTAAAGGACAGGACCACAGATACGCAGTATTTT
TRBD2	TRBV4-1	NA	TRBJ2-1	CASSLFSGRPNNEQFF	TGCGCCAGCAGCCTCTTCAGCGGGAGGCCCAACAATGAGCAGTTCTTC
TRBD1	TRBV7-9	NA	TRBJ2-5	CASSLAGRGETQYF	TGTGCCAGCAGCTTAGCGGGCAGGGGGGAGACCCAGTACTTC
NA	TRBV9	NA	TRBJ1-3	CASSVGGEHSGNTIYF	TGTGCCAGCAGCGTGGGAGGGGAACACTCTGGAAACACCATATATTTT
NA	TRBV7-2	NA	TRBJ2-5	CASSLGFQQETQYF	TGTGCCAGCAGCTTAGGCTTCCAGCAAGAGACCCAGTACTTC
NA	TRBV19	NA	TRBJ1-3	CASCTTGNTIYF	TGTGCCAGTTGCACAACAGGAAACACCATATATTTT
TRBD2	TRBV19	few	TRBJ2-1	CASTRSGTRSYNEQFF	TGTGCCAGTACCCGCTCCGGGACTAGGTCCTACAATGAGCAGTTCTTC
NA	TRBV19	NA	TRBJ1-2	CASSMGGSAYGYTF	TGTGCCAGTAGTATGGGGGGATCAGCTTATGGCTACACCTTC
TRBD2	TRBV28	NA	TRBJ2-7	CLTSGNYEQYF	TGTCTTACTAGCGGTAACTACGAGCAGTACTTC
NA	TRBV5-1	NA	TRBJ1-5	CASNHRNQPQHF	TGCGCCAGCAACCACAGAAATCAGCCCCAGCATTTT
NA	TRBV5-3	NA	TRBJ1-2	CARSPGTTGYGYTF	TGTGCCAGAAGCCCGGGGACAACGGGCTATGGCTACACCTTC
TRBD1	TRBV5-4	once	TRBJ2-5	CASGSGTGGQETQYF	TGTGCCAGCGGCTCCGGGACAGGGGGGCAAGAGACCCAGTACTTC
NA	TRBV2	NA	TRBJ1-2	CASPKGQAVYGYTF	TGTGCCAGCCCCAAGGGGCAGGCCGTTTATGGCTACACCTTC
NA	TRBV27	few	TRBJ1-1	CASSFQQGLLPHTEAFF	TGTGCCAGCAGTTTTCAGCAGGGGCTCCTACCCCACACTGAAGCTTTCTTT
TRBD2	TRBV6-4	NA	TRBJ2-1	CASSPSGIVYEQFF	TGTGCCAGCAGTCCCAGCGGGATAGTCTATGAGCAGTTCTTC
NA	TRBV30	NA	TRBJ1-1	CAWSLTANTEAFF	TGTGCCTGGAGTCTAACAGCAAACACTGAAGCTTTCTTT
TRBD1	TRBV5-1	NA	TRBJ2-7	CASSFKVQNLGQGSPEQYF	TGCGCCAGCAGCTTTAAAGTTCAGAATTTGGGACAGGGGTCTCCCGAGCAGTACTTC
TRBD1	TRBV7-6	NA	TRBJ1-1	CASSTRTGQNTEAFF	TGTGCCAGCAGCACCCGGACAGGACAGAACACTGAAGCTTTCTTT
TRBD1	TRBV23-1	NA	TRBJ2-7	CASSQVKRGTEYYEQYF	TGCGCCAGCAGTCAAGTTAAGAGAGGGACAGAATACTACGAGCAGTACTTC
NA	TRBV30	NA	TRBJ1-1	CAWRRYGDTEAFF	TGTGCCTGGAGGAGGTACGGGGACACTGAAGCTTTCTTT
NA	TRBV30	NA	TRBJ1-4	CAGGGPTRQKLFF	TGTGCCGGGGGTGGCCCAACCAGGCAAAAACTGTTTTTT
NA	TRBV19	NA	TRBJ2-7	CASSEVISYEQYF	TGTGCCAGTTCTGAGGTGATCTCCTACGAGCAGTACTTC
NA	TRBV5-1	NA	TRBJ2-7	CASSWGRERGTYEQYF	TGCGCCAGCAGCTGGGGTCGGGAACGGGGAACTTACGAGCAGTACTTC
TRBD1	TRBV18	few	TRBJ1-4	CASSPQGGEKLFF	TGTGCCAGCTCACCTCAGGGGGGAGAAAAACTGTTTTTT
NA	TRBV9	NA	TRBJ2-5	CASSVTTGSQETQYF	TGTGCCAGCAGCGTAACAACAGGGAGTCAAGAGACCCAGTACTTC
NA	TRBV2	NA	TRBJ2-3	CASSEALTEGDTQYF	TGTGCCAGCAGTGAAGCGCTTACAGAAGGAGATACGCAGTATTTT
TRBD1	TRBV11-2	NA	TRBJ2-7	CASSQDRGGEQYF	TGTGCCAGCAGCCAGGACAGGGGAGGCGAGCAGTACTTC
TRBD1	TRBV13	NA	TRBJ1-1	CASGEGTVFLNTEAFF	TGTGCCAGCGGCGAGGGGACAGTTTTTTTGAACACTGAAGCTTTCTTT
TRBD1	TRBV14	NA	TRBJ2-6	CASSPDRRANVLTF	TGTGCCAGCAGCCCGGACAGGCGGGCCAACGTCCTGACTTTC
TRBD1	TRBV30	NA	TRBJ2-7	CAWSEGGASYEQYF	TGTGCCTGGAGTGAAGGGGGCGCCTCCTACGAGCAGTACTTC
NA	TRBV5-1	NA	TRBJ2-2	CASSLSEVRELFF	TGCGCCAGCAGCTTGAGTGAGGTCCGGGAGCTGTTTTTT
NA	TRBV6-1	few	TRBJ2-3	CASSGGLSSSTDTQYF	TGTGCCAGCAGTGGAGGACTCTCGTCTAGCACAGATACGCAGTATTTT
NA	TRBV14	NA	TRBJ2-1	CASSPNRVHEQFF	TGTGCCAGCAGCCCAAACAGGGTCCATGAGCAGTTCTTC
TRBD1	TRBV6-5	NA	TRBJ1-1	CASRDRDTEAFF	TGTGCCAGCAGGGACAGGGACACTGAAGCTTTCTTT
TRBD1	TRBV13	once	TRBJ2-2	CASSLPGQGIGELFF	TGTGCCAGCAGCTTACCCGGACAGGGTATCGGGGAGCTGTTTTTT
TRBD2	TRBV5-1	NA	TRBJ2-7	CASSLFSAGAYEQYF	TGCGCCAGCAGCTTGTTTTCAGCGGGAGCCTACGAGCAGTACTTC
TRBD1	TRBV30	once	TRBJ1-2	CAWSGRDRSVGYTF	TGTGCCTGGAGTGGCCGGGACAGATCGGTTGGCTACACCTTC
NA	TRBV7-3	NA	TRBJ1-1	CASSLTSGAAMNTEAFF	TGTGCCAGCAGCTTAACGTCAGGGGCCGCCATGAACACTGAAGCTTTCTTT
TRBD2	TRBV18	NA	TRBJ2-1	CASSPLLAGVHEQFF	TGTGCCAGCTCACCACTACTAGCGGGAGTTCATGAGCAGTTCTTC